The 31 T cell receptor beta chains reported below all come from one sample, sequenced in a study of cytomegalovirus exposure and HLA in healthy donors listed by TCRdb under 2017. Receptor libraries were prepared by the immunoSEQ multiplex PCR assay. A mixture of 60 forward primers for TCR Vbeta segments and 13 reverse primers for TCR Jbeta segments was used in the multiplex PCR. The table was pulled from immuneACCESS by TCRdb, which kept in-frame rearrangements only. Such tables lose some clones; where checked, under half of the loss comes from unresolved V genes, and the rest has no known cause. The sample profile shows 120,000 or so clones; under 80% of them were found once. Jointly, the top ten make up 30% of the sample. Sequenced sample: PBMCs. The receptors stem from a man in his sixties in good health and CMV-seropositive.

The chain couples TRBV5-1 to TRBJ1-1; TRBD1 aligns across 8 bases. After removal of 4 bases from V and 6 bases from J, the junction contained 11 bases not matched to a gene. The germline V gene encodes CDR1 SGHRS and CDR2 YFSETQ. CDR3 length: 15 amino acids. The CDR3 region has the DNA TGCGCCAGCAGCCCCAACCGACAGGGGAGGGCTGAAGCTTTCTTT. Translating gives CASSPNRQGRAEAFF.

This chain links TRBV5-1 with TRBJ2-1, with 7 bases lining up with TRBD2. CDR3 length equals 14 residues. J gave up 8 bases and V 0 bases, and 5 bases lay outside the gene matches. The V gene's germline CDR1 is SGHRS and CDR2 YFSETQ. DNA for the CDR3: TGCGCCAGCAGCTTGGGACTAGCTTTGGATGAGCAGTTCTTC. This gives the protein CASSLGLALDEQFF.

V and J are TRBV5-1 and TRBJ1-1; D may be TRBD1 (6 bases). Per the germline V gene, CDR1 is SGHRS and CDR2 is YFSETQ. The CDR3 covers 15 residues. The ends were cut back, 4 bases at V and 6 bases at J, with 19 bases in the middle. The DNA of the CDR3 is TGCGCCAGCAGCGCGAGCCAGGGGTTGGTCTCTGAAGCTTTCTTT. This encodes CASSASQGLVSEAFF.

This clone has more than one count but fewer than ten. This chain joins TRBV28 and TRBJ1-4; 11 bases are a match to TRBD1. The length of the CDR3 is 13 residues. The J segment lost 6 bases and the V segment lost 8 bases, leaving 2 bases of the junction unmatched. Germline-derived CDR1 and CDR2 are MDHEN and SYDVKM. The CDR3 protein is CASGQGADEKLFF. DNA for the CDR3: TGTGCCAGCGGACAGGGGGCGGATGAAAAACTGTTTTTT. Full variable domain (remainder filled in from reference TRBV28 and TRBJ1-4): DVKVTQSSRYLVKRTGEKVFLECVQDMDHENMFWYRQDPGLGLRLIYFSYDVKMKEKGDIPEGYSVSREKKERFSLILESASTNQTSMYLCASGQGADEKLFFGSGTQLSVL.

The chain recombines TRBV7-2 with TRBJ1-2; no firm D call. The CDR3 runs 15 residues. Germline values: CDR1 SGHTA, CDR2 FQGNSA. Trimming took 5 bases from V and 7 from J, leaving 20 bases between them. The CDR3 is CASSPEVVTLCGYTF. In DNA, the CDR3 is TGTGCCAGCAGCCCAGAGGTAGTCACCCTCTGTGGCTACACCTTC. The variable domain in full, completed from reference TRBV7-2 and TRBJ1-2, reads GAGVSQSPSNKVTEKGKDVELRCDPISGHTALYWYRQSLGQGLEFLIYFQGNSAPDKSGLPSDRFSAERTGGSVSTLTIQRTQQEDSAVYLCASSPEVVTLCGYTFGSGTRLTVV.

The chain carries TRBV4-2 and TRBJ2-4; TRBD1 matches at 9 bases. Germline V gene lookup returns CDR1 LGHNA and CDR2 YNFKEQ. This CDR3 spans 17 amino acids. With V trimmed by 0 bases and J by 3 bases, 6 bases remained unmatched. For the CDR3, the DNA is TGTGCCAGCAGCCAAGATACCGGGACAGGGAACAAAAACATTCAGTACTTC. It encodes CASSQDTGTGNKNIQYF.

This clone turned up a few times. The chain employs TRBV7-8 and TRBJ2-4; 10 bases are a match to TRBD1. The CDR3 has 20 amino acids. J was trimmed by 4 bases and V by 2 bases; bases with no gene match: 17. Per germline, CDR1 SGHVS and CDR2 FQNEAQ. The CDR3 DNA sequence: TGTGCCAGCAGCTTATCCCGGACAGGGGGACGAGGAGATTCGAAAAACATTCAGTACTTC. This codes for CASSLSRTGGRGDSKNIQYF. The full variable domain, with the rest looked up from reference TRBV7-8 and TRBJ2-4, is GAGVSQSPRYKVAKRGQDVALRCDPISGHVSLFWYQQALGQGPEFLTYFQNEAQLDKSGLPSDRFFAERPEGSVSTLKIQRTQQEDSAVYLCASSLSRTGGRGDSKNIQYFGAGTRLSVL.

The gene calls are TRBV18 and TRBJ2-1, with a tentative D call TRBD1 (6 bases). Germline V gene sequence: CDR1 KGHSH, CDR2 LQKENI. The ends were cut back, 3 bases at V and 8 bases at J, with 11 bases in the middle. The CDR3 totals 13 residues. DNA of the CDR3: TGTGCCAGCTCACCCTACAGGGACGATGAGCAGTTCTTC. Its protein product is CASSPYRDDEQFF.

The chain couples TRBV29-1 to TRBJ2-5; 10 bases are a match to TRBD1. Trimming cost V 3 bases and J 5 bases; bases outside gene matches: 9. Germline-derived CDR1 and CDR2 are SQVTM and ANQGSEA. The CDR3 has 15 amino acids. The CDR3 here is CSVEPRDRGGETQYF. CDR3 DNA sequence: TGCAGCGTTGAGCCAAGGGACAGGGGAGGGGAGACCCAGTACTTC.

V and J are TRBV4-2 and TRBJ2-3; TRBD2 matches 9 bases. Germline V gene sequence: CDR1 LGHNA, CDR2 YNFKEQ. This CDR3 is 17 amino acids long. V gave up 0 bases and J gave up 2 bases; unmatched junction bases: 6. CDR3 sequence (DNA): TGTGCCAGCAGCCAAGAATGGCTAGCGGGAAACACAGATACGCAGTATTTT. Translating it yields CASSQEWLAGNTDTQYF.

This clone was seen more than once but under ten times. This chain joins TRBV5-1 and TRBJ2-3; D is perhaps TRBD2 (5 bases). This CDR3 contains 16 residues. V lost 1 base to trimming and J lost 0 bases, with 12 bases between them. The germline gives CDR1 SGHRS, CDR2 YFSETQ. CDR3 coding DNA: TGCGCCAGCAGCTTGAAAGGAGCGGCGAGCACAGATACGCAGTATTTT. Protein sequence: CASSLKGAASTDTQYF.

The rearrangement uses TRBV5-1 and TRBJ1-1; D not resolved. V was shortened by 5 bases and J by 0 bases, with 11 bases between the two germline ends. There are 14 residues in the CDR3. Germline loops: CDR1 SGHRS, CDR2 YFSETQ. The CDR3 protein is CASSSQTLNTEAFF. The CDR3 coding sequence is TGCGCCAGCAGTTCCCAGACTCTGAACACTGAAGCTTTCTTT.

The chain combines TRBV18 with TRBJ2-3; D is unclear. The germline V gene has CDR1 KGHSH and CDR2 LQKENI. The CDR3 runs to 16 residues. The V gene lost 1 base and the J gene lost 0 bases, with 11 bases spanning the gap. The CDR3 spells CASSPRDESSTDTQYF. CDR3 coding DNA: TGTGCCAGCTCACCACGTGATGAGTCTAGCACAGATACGCAGTATTTT.

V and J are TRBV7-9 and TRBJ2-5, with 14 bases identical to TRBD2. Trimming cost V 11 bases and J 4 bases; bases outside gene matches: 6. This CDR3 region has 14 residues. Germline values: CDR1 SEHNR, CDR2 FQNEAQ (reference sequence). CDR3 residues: CAVRTSGGTETQYF. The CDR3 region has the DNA TGTGCCGTACGGACTAGCGGGGGGACAGAGACCCAGTACTTC.

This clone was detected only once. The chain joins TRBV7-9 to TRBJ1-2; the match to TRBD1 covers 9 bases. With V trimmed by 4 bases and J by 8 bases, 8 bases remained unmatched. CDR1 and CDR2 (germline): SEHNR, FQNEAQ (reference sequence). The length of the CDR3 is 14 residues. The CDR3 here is CASSSRTGDGGYTF. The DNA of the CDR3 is TGTGCCAGCAGCTCCCGGACAGGGGACGGGGGCTACACCTTC.

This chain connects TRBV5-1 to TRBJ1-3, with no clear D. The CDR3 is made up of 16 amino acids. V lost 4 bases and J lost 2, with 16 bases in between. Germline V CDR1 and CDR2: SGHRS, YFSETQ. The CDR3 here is CASSPPRTGAGNTIYF. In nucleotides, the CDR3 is TGCGCCAGCAGCCCTCCAAGGACGGGAGCTGGAAACACCATATATTTT.

The CDR3 loop is CASSKGNTGFRTEAFF. The CDR3, as DNA: TGTGCCAGCAGCAAAGGGAACACAGGGTTTCGGACTGAAGCTTTCTTT. This chain uses TRBV21-1 with TRBJ1-1; TRBD1, as called in the table, went unchecked against the DNA. TRBV21-1 is termed a pseudogene. The CDR3 consists of 16 residues.

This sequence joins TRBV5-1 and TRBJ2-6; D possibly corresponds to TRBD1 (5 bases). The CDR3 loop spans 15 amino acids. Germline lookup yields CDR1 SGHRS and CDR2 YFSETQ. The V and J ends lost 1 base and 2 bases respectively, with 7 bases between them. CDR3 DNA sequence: TGCGCCAGCAGCTTGTGGGGCCCTGGGGCCAACGTCCTGACTTTC. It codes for CASSLWGPGANVLTF.

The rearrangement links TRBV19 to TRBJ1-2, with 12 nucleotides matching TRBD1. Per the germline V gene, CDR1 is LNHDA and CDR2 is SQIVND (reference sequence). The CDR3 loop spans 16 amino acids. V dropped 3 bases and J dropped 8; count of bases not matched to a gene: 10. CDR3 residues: CASSMGGGQGAGGYTF. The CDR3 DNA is TGTGCCAGTAGTATGGGTGGGGGACAGGGGGCAGGCGGCTACACCTTC.

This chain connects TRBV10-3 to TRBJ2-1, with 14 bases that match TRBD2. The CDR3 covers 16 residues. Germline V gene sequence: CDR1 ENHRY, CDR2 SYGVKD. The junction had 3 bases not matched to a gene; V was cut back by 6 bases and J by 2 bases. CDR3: CAIRTSGGAAYNEQFF. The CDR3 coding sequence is TGTGCCATCAGGACTAGCGGGGGGGCCGCCTACAATGAGCAGTTCTTC.

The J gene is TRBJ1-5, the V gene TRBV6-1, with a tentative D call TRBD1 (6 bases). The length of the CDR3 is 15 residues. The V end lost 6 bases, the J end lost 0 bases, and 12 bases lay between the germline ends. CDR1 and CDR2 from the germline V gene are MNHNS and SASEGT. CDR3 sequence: CASRKGQFSNQPQHF. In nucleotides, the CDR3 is TGTGCCAGCAGGAAAGGACAGTTTAGCAATCAGCCCCAGCATTTT.

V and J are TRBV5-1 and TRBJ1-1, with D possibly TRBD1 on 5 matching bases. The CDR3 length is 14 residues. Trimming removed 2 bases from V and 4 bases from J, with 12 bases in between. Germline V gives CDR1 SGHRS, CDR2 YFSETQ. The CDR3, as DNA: TGCGCCAGCAGCTTCCAGGGCCAAGTCACTGAAGCTTTCTTT. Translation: CASSFQGQVTEAFF.

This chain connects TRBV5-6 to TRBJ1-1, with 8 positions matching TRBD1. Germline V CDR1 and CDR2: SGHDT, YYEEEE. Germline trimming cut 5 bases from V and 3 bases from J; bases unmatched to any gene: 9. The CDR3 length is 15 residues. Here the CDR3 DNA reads TGTGCCAGCAGTCCTTTAGGGACAGGAGACACTGAAGCTTTCTTT. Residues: CASSPLGTGDTEAFF.

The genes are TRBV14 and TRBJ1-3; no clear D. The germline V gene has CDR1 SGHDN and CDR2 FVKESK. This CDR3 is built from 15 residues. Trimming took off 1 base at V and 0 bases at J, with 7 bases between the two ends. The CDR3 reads CASSQVANSGNTIYF. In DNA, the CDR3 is TGTGCCAGCAGCCAAGTAGCGAACTCTGGAAACACCATATATTTT. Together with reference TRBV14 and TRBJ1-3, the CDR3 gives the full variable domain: EAGVTQFPSHSVIEKGQTVTLRCDPISGHDNLYWYRRVMGKEIKFLLHFVKESKQDESGMPNNRFLAERTGGTYSTLKVQPAELEDSGVYFCASSQVANSGNTIYFGEGSWLTVV.

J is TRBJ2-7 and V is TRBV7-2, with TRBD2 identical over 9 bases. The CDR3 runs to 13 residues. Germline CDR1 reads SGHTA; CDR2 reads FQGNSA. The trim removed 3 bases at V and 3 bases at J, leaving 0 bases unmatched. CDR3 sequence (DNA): TGTGCCAGCAGCTTTAGCGGGAGCTACGAGCAGTACTTC. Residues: CASSFSGSYEQYF.

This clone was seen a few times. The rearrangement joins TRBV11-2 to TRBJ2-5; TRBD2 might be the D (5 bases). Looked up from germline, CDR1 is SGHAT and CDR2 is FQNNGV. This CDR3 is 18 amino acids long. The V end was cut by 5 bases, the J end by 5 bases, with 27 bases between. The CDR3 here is CASSRIGSINFRRETQYF. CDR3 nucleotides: TGTGCCAGCAGCCGCATTGGATCGATCAACTTTCGGAGGGAGACCCAGTACTTC. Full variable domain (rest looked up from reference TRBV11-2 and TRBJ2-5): EAGVAQSPRYKIIEKRQSVAFWCNPISGHATLYWYQQILGQGPKLLIQFQNNGVVDDSQLPKDRFSAERLKGVDSTLKIQPAKLEDSAVYLCASSRIGSINFRRETQYFGPGTRLLVL.

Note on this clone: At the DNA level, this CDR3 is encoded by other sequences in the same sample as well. The CDR3 DNA reads TGTGCCAGCAGACTAGCGAGGAACACCGGGGAGCTGTTTTTT. Encoded protein: CASRLARNTGELFF. This rearrangement joins TRBV27 to TRBJ2-2, with 7 positions matching TRBD2. CDR1 and CDR2 (germline): MNHEY, SMNVEV (reference sequence). The ends lost 6 bases at V and 1 base at J; junction bases unmatched: 2. This CDR3 is built from 14 residues.

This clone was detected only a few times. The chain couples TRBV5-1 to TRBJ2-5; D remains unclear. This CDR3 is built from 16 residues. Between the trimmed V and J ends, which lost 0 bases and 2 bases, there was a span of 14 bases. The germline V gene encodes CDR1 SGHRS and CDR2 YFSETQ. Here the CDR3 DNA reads TGCGCCAGCAGCTTGGGTACAAGACTGACTCAAGAGACCCAGTACTTC. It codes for CASSLGTRLTQETQYF.

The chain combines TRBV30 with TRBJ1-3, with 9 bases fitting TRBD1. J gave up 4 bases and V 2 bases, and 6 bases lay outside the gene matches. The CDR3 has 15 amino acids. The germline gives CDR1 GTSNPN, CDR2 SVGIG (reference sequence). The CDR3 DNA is TGTGCCTGGAGTCCAGACAGGGGGTTAGGAAACACCATATATTTT. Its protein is CAWSPDRGLGNTIYF.

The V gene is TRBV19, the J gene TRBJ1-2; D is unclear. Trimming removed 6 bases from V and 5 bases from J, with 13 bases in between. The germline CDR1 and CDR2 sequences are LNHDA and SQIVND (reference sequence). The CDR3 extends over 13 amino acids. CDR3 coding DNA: TGTGCCAGTAGCCTGACGGAGGAGTATGGCTACACCTTC. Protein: CASSLTEEYGYTF.

CDR3 sequence (DNA): TGTGCCAGCAGCTTAGGGGGACAGGGAAGCTCCTACGAGCAGTACTTC. Translated, it gives CASSLGGQGSSYEQYF. The rearrangement joins TRBV13 to TRBJ2-7; 9 nucleotides line up with TRBD1. The CDR3 sequence is 16 residues long. The V segment lost 0 bases and the J segment 0 bases; nucleotides outside the gene matches: 3. Looked up from germline, CDR1 is PRHDT and CDR2 is FYEKMQ (reference sequence). The complete variable domain, with remaining parts taken from reference TRBV13 and TRBJ2-7, reads AAGVIQSPRHLIKEKRETATLKCYPIPRHDTVYWYQQGPGQDPQFLISFYEKMQSDKGSIPDRFSAQQFSDYHSELNMSSLELGDSALYFCASSLGGQGSSYEQYFGPGTRLTVT.